The 28 T cell receptor beta chains below all came from one sample that was sequenced in a study of blood T cells in healthy people across ages. Primed by a sample-barcoded 5' primer and a J-beta primer mix, a second PCR proceeded for 7 to 11 cycles. MiXCR, run by TCRdb on the 5' RACE reads, gives a single entry per CDR3 protein. The table includes 550,000 to 750,000 distinct CDR3 sequences, 20% to 25% detected once. Sequencing was done on a sample of blood. These receptors came from a man between 65 and 79 years old in good health.

The sample holds a few counts of this clonotype. The chain combines TRBV29-1 with TRBJ2-7; 9 positions agree with TRBD1. The CDR3 is made up of 12 amino acids. Germline values: CDR1 SQVTM, CDR2 ANQGSEA. Trimming took 7 bases from V and 12 from J; bases not matched to a gene: 13. The CDR3 coding sequence is TGCAGCGCCCGGAAAGAGGGACAGGGAACGTACTTC. Protein product: CSARKEGQGTYF.

This clonotype was seen only a few times. The junction and the germline gene differ at one end; a read error may be behind it. V is TRBV6-2 or TRBV6-3 and J is TRBJ2-7; tentative D call: TRBD2 (6 bases). There are 16 residues in the CDR3. Germline CDR1 MNHEY, CDR2 SVGEGT. CDR3: CASRTRGTGGTNEQHF. The CDR3 DNA sequence: TGTGCCAGCAGAACGCGTGGGACTGGCGGGACCAACGAGCAGCACTTC.

This clonotype appeared a few times. The chain recombines TRBV7-9 with TRBJ1-1, with D uncertain. The CDR3 has 14 residues. Germline V lookup: CDR1 SEHNR, CDR2 FQNEAQ (reference sequence). The germline V and J ends were trimmed by 1 base and 5 bases, with 11 bases remaining between them. CDR3 DNA: TGTGCCAGCAGCTTAGGGAGGGAATGGACTGAAGCTTTCTTT. Translation: CASSLGREWTEAFF.

This clonotype was detected only a few times. V and J are TRBV7-2 and TRBJ2-7, with 12 positions matching TRBD2. This CDR3 has 17 amino acids. After removal of 2 bases from V and 2 bases from J, the junction contained 7 bases not matched to a gene. The germline V gene encodes CDR1 SGHTA and CDR2 FQGNSA. DNA for the CDR3: TGTGCCAGCAGCTTAACTTCTAGCGGGAGGGCGCCCTACGAGCAGTACTTC. This encodes CASSLTSSGRAPYEQYF. The full variable domain, rest sourced from reference TRBV7-2 and TRBJ2-7, is GAGVSQSPSNKVTEKGKDVELRCDPISGHTALYWYRQSLGQGLEFLIYFQGNSAPDKSGLPSDRFSAERTGGSVSTLTIQRTQQEDSAVYLCASSLTSSGRAPYEQYFGPGTRLTVT.

The genes are TRBV5-1 and TRBJ2-5; weak D call: TRBD2 (5 bases). Germline V gene lookup returns CDR1 SGHRS and CDR2 YFSETQ. Trimming took 0 bases from V and 2 from J, leaving 11 bases between them. CDR3 length: 15 residues. CDR3 loop: CASSLEGADQETQYF. Written as DNA, the CDR3 is TGCGCCAGCAGCTTGGAGGGAGCGGATCAAGAGACCCAGTACTTC. Supplemented by reference TRBV5-1 and TRBJ2-5, the full variable domain reads KAGVTQTPRYLIKTRGQQVTLSCSPISGHRSVSWYQQTPGQGLQFLFEYFSETQRNKGNFPGRFSGRQFSNSRSEMNVSTLELGDSALYLCASSLEGADQETQYFGPGTRLLVL.

This clonotype appeared a few times. The chain uses TRBV19 and TRBJ2-3; 9 bases fit TRBD2. Looked up from germline, CDR1 is LNHDA and CDR2 is SQIVND (reference sequence). Germline trimming cut 5 bases from V and 6 bases from J; bases unmatched to any gene: 12. The CDR3 sequence is 16 residues long. The CDR3 nucleotides read TGTGCCAGTAGTCTACCTAGCGGGACGGGACCGGATACGCAGTATTTT. It yields the protein CASSLPSGTGPDTQYF.

This clonotype occurred many times. The chain links TRBV6-1 to TRBJ1-2, with no clear D. Germline lookup yields CDR1 MNHNS and CDR2 SASEGT. The V gene lost 2 bases and the J gene lost 0 bases, with 10 bases spanning the gap. The length of the CDR3 is 15 residues. CDR3 in amino acids: CASSESTPANYGYTF. CDR3 in DNA: TGTGCCAGCAGTGAATCGACGCCGGCTAACTATGGCTACACCTTC.

This clonotype turned up a few times. This sequence joins TRBV12-3 or TRBV12-4 and TRBJ2-2, with D hard to call. V was cut by 1 base and J by 8 bases, with 8 bases left in between. The CDR3 runs 13 residues. Written as DNA, the CDR3 is TGTGCCAGCAGTTTAGACGGTCGGGGGGAGCTGTTTTTT. It translates to CASSLDGRGELFF.

This clonotype was recorded only once. The chain is built from TRBV30 and TRBJ1-1; D is ambiguous. The V end lost 6 bases, the J end lost 3 bases, and 11 bases lay between the germline ends. The germline CDR1 and CDR2 sequences are GTSNPN and SVGIG (reference sequence). CDR3 length: 12 amino acids. This chain's CDR3 is CACEVRDTEAFF. CDR3 sequence (DNA): TGTGCCTGCGAGGTCCGGGACACTGAAGCTTTCTTT.

This clonotype occurred a few times. Mismatch with germline at one junction end may stem from a read error. The chain links TRBV28 to TRBJ1-5, with D perhaps TRBD1 (6 bases). This CDR3 is built from 15 residues. Germline lookup yields CDR1 MDHEN and CDR2 SYDVKM. The CDR3: CASSEGGGLNQPPNF. CDR3 bases: TGTGCCAGCAGCGAGGGAGGGGGGTTGAATCAGCCCCCCAATTTT.

The chain has TRBV20-1 and TRBJ2-3, with 8 bases aligning to TRBD2. The germline V gene has CDR1 DFQATT and CDR2 SNEGSKA (reference sequence). The CDR3 sequence is 16 residues long. V lost 1 base to trimming and J lost 1 base; unmatched junction nucleotides: 7. CDR3 bases: TGCAGTGCTAGAGTTCCCCAACTAGCGGGCACAGATACGCAGTATTTT. Amino acid sequence: CSARVPQLAGTDTQYF.

This clonotype was counted only a few times. The rearrangement uses TRBV15 and TRBJ1-2; D not certain. V lost 1 base to trimming and J lost 3 bases, with 9 bases between them. Germline values: CDR1 LNHNV, CDR2 YYDKDF (reference sequence). This CDR3 is 14 amino acids long. CDR3 sequence (DNA): TGTGCCACCAGCAGAGCAATCGGGCACTATGGCTACACCTTC. Protein product: CATSRAIGHYGYTF.

The chain combines TRBV5-1 with TRBJ1-3; D ambiguous. The CDR3 totals 15 residues. The germline CDR1 and CDR2 sequences are SGHRS and YFSETQ. Trimming removed 3 bases at V and 0 bases at J, with 10 bases between. The CDR3 region is CASSSGGSSGNTIYF. The CDR3, as DNA: TGCGCCAGCAGCTCGGGAGGCAGCTCTGGAAACACCATATATTTT. Together with reference TRBV5-1 and TRBJ1-3, the CDR3 gives the full variable domain: KAGVTQTPRYLIKTRGQQVTLSCSPISGHRSVSWYQQTPGQGLQFLFEYFSETQRNKGNFPGRFSGRQFSNSRSEMNVSTLELGDSALYLCASSSGGSSGNTIYFGEGSWLTVV.

This clonotype was observed a handful of times. The chain carries TRBV6-5 and TRBJ1-1; D is uncertain. The CDR3 is 15 residues long. Trimming removed 5 bases at V and 3 bases at J, with 16 bases between. Germline CDR1 reads MNHEY; CDR2 reads SVGAGI. The CDR3 DNA sequence: TGTGCCAGCAGTACCTGGGAGGACGGGTACACTGAAGCTTTCTTT. Translating gives CASSTWEDGYTEAFF.

The CDR3 coding sequence is TGCAGTGCTAGACTCCGGGGACTAGCGGGGTCCTACAATGAGCAGTTCTTC. The encoded protein is CSARLRGLAGSYNEQFF. The V call is TRBV20-1, the J call TRBJ2-1; 13 nucleotides match TRBD2. This CDR3 region has 17 residues. In germline, CDR1 is DFQATT, CDR2 SNEGSKA (reference sequence). V lost 2 bases to trimming and J lost 1 base; unmatched junction nucleotides: 5.

This clonotype was seen many times. The CDR3 reads CASSFDRGNEQFF. The CDR3 bases are TGTGCCAGCAGTTTTGACAGGGGCAATGAGCAGTTCTTC. The chain combines TRBV28 with TRBJ2-1; TRBD1 matches at 8 bases. The CDR3 is 13 residues long. Per the germline V gene, CDR1 is MDHEN and CDR2 is SYDVKM. Trimming took 3 bases from V and 6 from J; bases not matched to a gene: 1. Drawing the rest from reference TRBV28 and TRBJ2-1, the complete variable domain is DVKVTQSSRYLVKRTGEKVFLECVQDMDHENMFWYRQDPGLGLRLIYFSYDVKMKEKGDIPEGYSVSREKKERFSLILESASTNQTSMYLCASSFDRGNEQFFGPGTRLTVL.

This clonotype has a handful of counts. The CDR3 sequence is CASSYSMSNQPQHF. In nucleotides, the CDR3 is TGTGCCAGCAGTTACTCTATGAGCAATCAGCCCCAGCATTTT. The chain is built from TRBV6-2 or TRBV6-3 and TRBJ1-5; D call uncertain. Germline V gene data show CDR1 as MNHEY and CDR2 as SVGEGT. Trimming took 0 bases from V and 1 from J, leaving 4 bases between them. The CDR3 contains 14 residues.

This clonotype was seen many times. The chain employs TRBV7-9 and TRBJ2-1; maybe TRBD2 (5 bases). CDR3 length equals 15 residues. Germline V gene lookup returns CDR1 SEHNR and CDR2 FQNEAQ (reference sequence). Trimming took off 2 bases at V and 4 bases at J, with 12 bases between the two ends. As DNA, the CDR3 is TGTGCCAGCAGCTTATCAGGCGGGTCATACAATGAGCAGTTCTTC. This codes for CASSLSGGSYNEQFF.

V gene TRBV5-1 combines with J gene TRBJ2-3; 7 positions match TRBD1. The CDR3 runs 15 residues. V shed 5 bases, J shed 4 bases, and the junction held 10 bases outside the gene matches. Looked up from germline, CDR1 is SGHRS and CDR2 is YFSETQ. In DNA, the CDR3 is TGCGCCAGCAGAGGAGGACGACAGGGTCCAGATACGCAGTATTTT. Its translation is CASRGGRQGPDTQYF. Combining the CDR3 with reference TRBV5-1 and TRBJ2-3 gives the whole variable domain KAGVTQTPRYLIKTRGQQVTLSCSPISGHRSVSWYQQTPGQGLQFLFEYFSETQRNKGNFPGRFSGRQFSNSRSEMNVSTLELGDSALYLCASRGGRQGPDTQYFGPGTRLTVL.

At least ten counts were recorded for this clonotype. One end of the junction varies from germline; a read error may be responsible. V is TRBV5-1 and J is TRBJ2-7; 10 nucleotides line up with TRBD1. The CDR3 is 15 residues long. Germline assignment: CDR1 SGHRS and CDR2 YFSETQ. The CDR3 DNA is TGTGCCAGCAGCCTAGACGGGACAGGGGTTTACGAGCAGTACTTC. It codes for CASSLDGTGVYEQYF.

There are a few counts of this clonotype. V is TRBV24-1 and J is TRBJ1-1; perhaps TRBD1 as D (5 bases). This CDR3 region has 12 residues. Trimming took 8 bases from V and 3 from J, leaving 9 bases between them. Germline CDR1 reads KGHDR; CDR2 reads SFDVKD. CDR3 region: CATTRQYTEAFF. Here the CDR3 DNA reads TGTGCCACCACCAGACAGTACACTGAAGCTTTCTTT.

The rearrangement links TRBV3-1 to TRBJ1-1; D not resolved. This CDR3 contains 13 residues. Trimming shortened V by 2 bases and J by 0 bases, and 4 bases separated the two germline ends. Per the germline V gene, CDR1 is LGHDT and CDR2 is YNNKEL (reference sequence). CDR3 sequence reads: CASSQQMNTEAFF. The CDR3 nucleotides are TGTGCCAGCAGCCAACAGATGAACACTGAAGCTTTCTTT.

This chain links TRBV27 with TRBJ2-2, with D possibly matching TRBD2 (5 bases). The V gene lost 3 bases and the J gene lost 9 bases, with 8 bases spanning the gap. CDR1 MNHEY and CDR2 SMNVEV come from the germline V gene (reference sequence). This CDR3 is built from 12 residues. The CDR3 region has the DNA TGTGCCAGCAGTTTTCGGGGAAGGGAGCTGTTTTTT. Its translation is CASSFRGRELFF.

Of note for this clonotype: A much larger clone sits a single nucleotide away, making a read error possible. The V call is TRBV6-5, the J call TRBJ1-1; weak D call: TRBD1 (6 bases). The CDR3 sequence is 13 residues long. Germline-derived CDR1 and CDR2 are MNHEY and SVGAGI. The CDR3 DNA is TGTGCCAGCAGTCCAGGGGTGAAAACTGAAGCTTTCTTT. Its translation is CASSPGVKTEAFF.

On this clonotype itself: One end of the junction does not line up with germline, which may come from a read error. This chain joins TRBV12-3 or TRBV12-4 and TRBJ2-5, with TRBD2 identical over 8 bases. The CDR3 runs 15 residues. The CDR3: CASTHRRGAYNELFF. In DNA, the CDR3 is TGTGCCAGCACCCATAGGCGGGGGGCCTACAATGAGCTGTTCTTC.

This clonotype was detected a few times. This sequence joins TRBV9 and TRBJ2-5; 10 bases are shared with TRBD2. The J call could be wrong; TRBJ2-7 is a better fit for the DNA end. The germline CDR1 and CDR2 sequences are SGDLS and YYNGEE. This CDR3 spans 16 amino acids. The CDR3 DNA is TGTGCCAGCAGCGTAGCTCTAGCGGGAGCGTCCCACGAGCAGTACTTC. Protein product: CASSVALAGASHEQYF.

This clonotype was seen a handful of times. The chain links TRBV24-1 to TRBJ2-2, with 11 bases identical to TRBD2. Germline values: CDR1 KGHDR, CDR2 SFDVKD. This CDR3 spans 17 amino acids. Losses at the gene ends were 2 bases for V and 5 bases for J; bases not matched to a gene: 6. The chain's CDR3 is CATSDSGTSGWTGELFF. The CDR3 DNA is TGTGCCACCAGTGATTCGGGGACTAGCGGATGGACCGGGGAGCTGTTTTTT.

As regards this clonotype: A read error may be the cause here, since a much bigger clone is one base away. The chain recombines TRBV13 with TRBJ1-4; no clear D. This CDR3 spans 16 amino acids. CDR1 PRHDT and CDR2 FYEKMQ come from the germline V gene (reference sequence). The CDR3 DNA follows: TGTGCCAGCAGCCCCGCCTGGAGGGCGGCTAATGAAGAACTGTTTTTT. Its translation is CASSPAWRAANEELFF.